Listed below are T cell receptor beta chains from one sample, sequenced in a study of T-cell memory formation after mild COVID-19. From the 5' RACE reads, TCRdb called clonotypes with MiXCR, one entry per CDR3 protein. The profile shows under 300,000 distinct CDR3 sequences, about a sixth of them singletons. Source material: PBMCs or a T cell subset sorted from them (not recorded which). These receptors all come from a man aged 18 to 30 who had mild COVID-19 (a few samples of this study predate the infection). Cell type and time point are not known. The CDR3 runs from the conserved cysteine through the conserved F or W. A D gene is named only where the DNA matches it firmly. Not all rows give a size; the values are once, few, many and, for expanded clones, a class.

TRBD2	TRBJ2-7	16	TRBV7-9	few	TGTGCCAGCAGCTTAGGTGGGACTAGTGGAGCCTACGAGCAGTACTTC	CASSLGGTSGAYEQYF
-	TRBJ2-5	12	TRBV21-1	-	TGTGCCAGCTACGATGGGGAAGAGACCCAGTACTTC	CASYDGEETQYF
TRBD1	TRBJ1-6	15	TRBV20-1	few	TGCAGTGCTAGAGCACAGGGGGCCGATAATTCACCCCTCCACTTT	CSARAQGADNSPLHF
TRBD1	TRBJ1-5	14	TRBV29-1	-	TGCAGCGTTAGGGACAGAAATAGCAATCAGCCCCAGCATTTT	CSVRDRNSNQPQHF
TRBD1	TRBJ1-1	15	TRBV5-1	-	TGCGCCAGCAGCTTGGAGGGACAGGGGAACACTGAAGCTTTCTTT	CASSLEGQGNTEAFF
TRBD1	TRBJ1-5	13	TRBV7-2	-	TGTGCCAGCAGCCGGACAGGGATCCAGCCCCAGCATTTT	CASSRTGIQPQHF
TRBD1	TRBJ1-6	15	TRBV14	-	TGTGCCAGCAGCCAATGGGGACAGGGAGATTCACCCCTCCACTTT	CASSQWGQGDSPLHF
-	TRBJ1-1	13	TRBV11-2	-	TGTGCCAGCAGCTTCCTCAGTGCGGGGTCTGCTTTCTTT	CASSFLSAGSAFF
-	TRBJ2-7	12	TRBV12-3/TRBV12-4	few	TGTGCCAGCGCCTCCTACGGGTACGAGCAGTACTTC	CASASYGYEQYF
TRBD1	TRBJ2-3	16	TRBV7-2	-	TGTGCCAGCAGCTCCTCTCGGACAGGGGTCACAGATACGCAGTATTTT	CASSSSRTGVTDTQYF
TRBD2	TRBJ2-1	15	TRBV14	few	TGTGCCAGCAGCCGGACGGGGGGGGCCAGGGATGAGCAGTTCTTC	CASSRTGGARDEQFF
-	TRBJ1-3	14	TRBV4-3	few	TGCGCCAGCAGCCAAGTCTTTCCTGGAAACACCATATATTTT	CASSQVFPGNTIYF
TRBD1	TRBJ1-2	11	TRBV11-2	-	TGTGCCAGCAGCTCCCCGGGACAGAGCCCATTC	CASSSPGQSPF
-	TRBJ1-3	14	TRBV12-3/TRBV12-4	many	TGTGCCGGGGGAAGGGCGCCGCTTGGAAACACCATATATTTT	CAGGRAPLGNTIYF
TRBD1	TRBJ2-3	16	TRBV6-2/TRBV6-3	-	TGTGCCAGCAGACCCGTCGGACAGGGAAACACAGATACGCAGTATTTT	CASRPVGQGNTDTQYF